This T cell receptor beta chain derives from a study of cytomegalovirus exposure and HLA in healthy donors (dated 2017 in TCRdb). Regarding the research as a whole: According to an earlier analysis of a few hundred of the donors, 150 million to 200 million T cells yielded roughly 110 million unique TCR beta sequences and more than 250 Gb of sequence data. The genetic ancestry cluster associated with self-reported Caucasian donors included around four fifths of the 398 genotyped donors. Rather than using new phenotypic data, the later analysis identified candidate immune exposures from TCR beta sequences and from how often those sequences occurred across donors. Genome-wide SNP genotypes for about 65% of the 666 donors were used in a later genetic analysis, which treated that subset as a discovery cohort. High-throughput TCR immunosequencing, statistical association of individual TCRs with disease status, and machine learning were combined to predict cytomegalovirus infection status. Every discovery cohort repertoire had been produced on one sequencing platform. A separate validation cohort of 100 to 150 different subjects was used in addition to the 666-subject first cohort. The number of donors typed differed by locus, with about 620-630 for A, B, C, DRB1 and DQB1, roughly 520 for DQA1, 600 to 610 for DPA1, and under 490 for DPB1. A handful of DR-DQ haplotypes were handled as single units for association and clustering because linkage in the cohort was strong. In an earlier analysis of about 590 of the donors, high-throughput TCR beta sequencing was used to judge whether each TCR beta V gene segment behaved as functional or pseudogenic. In a later analysis, previously published TCR beta repertoires from about 640 donors were re-analyzed and high-resolution HLA genotyping was added so that TCR occurrence patterns could be studied. Among roughly 400 genotyped donors of the cohort, an average of approximately 240,000 unique TCR beta nucleotide sequences was sequenced per donor, of which about 18% were non-productive. The T cell repertoires of under 700 subjects were profiled by immunosequencing and related to cytomegalovirus serostatus. The aim of the study was to test whether cataloging public T cell receptors could identify signatures of past pathogen exposure. HLA typing covered class I and class II loci at four-digit resolution. Donor age, sex, ethnicity and CMV serostatus were collected together with the repertoire data. An early release that covered 500 to 800 HLA-typed donors contained 300 to 350 gigabases of sequencing data and some 87 million unique TCR sequences. What the work shows at the level of the full study, not this receptor alone: A further reported finding was that TCR beta sequences accurately predicted the HLA-A and HLA-B alleles for most subjects in the first cohort. In a later analysis, TCR association rates were found to vary across HLA loci, with the most associated TCRs seen for DRB1 alleles and the fewest for HLA-C alleles. In the study, approximately 160 TCR beta chains were listed as associated with cytomegalovirus. Some IMGT-functional V segments, including TRBV6-2 and TRBV6-3, could not be distinguished by the 87-base-pair reads and were therefore excluded. In this cohort, only TCR beta chains were sequenced, and detectable features were limited by the absence of alpha or paired-chain data. It was suggested by the authors that the approach could potentially be generalized to other disease states and immunological phenotypes. A later analysis associated 16,951 TCR beta sequences with specific HLA alleles at a false discovery rate of 0.05. CMV serostatus was the only immune exposure information available for the cohort. Broadly in line with IMGT annotations, most TCR beta V segments showed up in productive rearrangements about 87% or about 30% of the time in an earlier analysis of several hundred of the donors. Presence/absence analyses assumed roughly uniform sequencing depth across donors, an assumption that may not hold. Correlated functional status among segregating V segments might reflect linkage disequilibrium, but an unknown experimental factor could not be ruled out. Three of the identified cytomegalovirus-associated TCR beta chains were confirmed in vitro to be specific for cytomegalovirus antigens. The earlier analysis of almost 600 of the donors excluded some 15 rarely observed V segments, including chromosome 9 orphons, because counts were too low. When HLA alleles, especially DR and DQ, strongly co-occurred, TCR associations were difficult to assign to individual alleles. Compared with equally common non-associated chains, HLA-associated TCR beta chains in a later analysis were more clonally expanded and had lower generation probabilities. In a later analysis, several top co-occurrence clusters were reported to appear linked to parvovirus B19, influenza, CMV and Epstein-Barr virus. Because HLA typing was unavailable for some donors at each locus, only the typed subset was used in association tests. Cytomegalovirus status was reported to be diagnosed by the classifier with high specificity and sensitivity in both the original and validation cohorts. Most CMV-associated TCR beta chains appeared to be HLA-restricted in a later analysis, and the HLA associations seemed to be driven largely by CMV exposure. Compared with the roughly 710-donor mean, donors in an Asian-associated ancestry cluster had fewer N-insertions in productive TCRs, according to a later genetic analysis. Most TCR sequences were observed very rarely across donors, whereas some public TCRs were present in many individuals. A group of highly shared sequence variants was considered likely to be a technical artifact of the sequencing pipeline. An association between a missense DCLRE1C variant and V-gene and J-gene trimming of TCR beta chains was found in a later genetic analysis and replicated in an independent cohort.

This clone showed up just a few times. This receptor's antigen is unknown. No much larger clonotype is one base removed from it; base qualities were not supplied. Other DNA sequences in this sample translate to the same CDR3. The germline V gene yields SGHRS for CDR1 and YFSETQ for CDR2. The CDR3 contains 14 residues, cysteine and phenylalanine counted. The read is trimmed to its CDR3 DNA, 42 bases read in frame from base 1. The V and J ends are trimmed by 0 bases and 2 bases, leaving 9 bases between them. The cohort consisted of hundreds of healthy bone marrow donors. At the time of sampling, all cohort members were nominally healthy, though unrecorded immune exposures were likely present. The donor was CMV seropositive and belonged to the group of 250 to 300 seropositive cohort members. A peripheral blood sample was provided by each donor, and peripheral blood mononuclear cells were used for TCR beta sequencing. The Qiagen DNeasy Blood Extraction Kit was used to extract genomic DNA from the blood cell samples.

The library was generated by the immunoSEQ multiplex PCR assay. For the multiplex PCR, a mixture combining 60 forward primers for TCR Vbeta segments and 13 reverse primers for TCR Jbeta segments was used. A multiplex PCR assay on genomic DNA amplified the CDR3 region of rearranged TCR beta genes. The Illumina HiSeq System was used to sequence the amplified TCR beta libraries as 87-base-pair reads. The source study handled its data this way. A later analysis counted tens of millions of unique TCR beta chains across the 650 to 800 repertoires, and roughly 10 million of these chains were shared by at least two donors. A nearest-neighbor algorithm error-corrected the raw reads and collapsed the reads into unique sequences, merging closely related sequences to remove PCR and sequencing errors. To assign V, D and J gene segments, CDR3 sequences were aligned to IMGT reference sequences. For a sequence to be retained, a match of at least six nucleotides to both a V gene segment and a J gene segment was required. A rearrangement counted as productive if the CDR3 had no stop codons and remained in frame with V and J, and every other rearrangement counted as non-productive. CDR3 was defined according to IMGT convention as the region running from the second conserved V-encoded cysteine to the conserved J-encoded phenylalanine. The earlier analysis of about 530 of the donors excluded any sequence lacking an unambiguous match to a single V gene segment. In an earlier analysis of approximately 610 of the donors, V segments were called functional above 56.7% productive rearrangements and were called segregating when the between-donor standard deviation exceeded 5%. A statistical classification framework was built to diagnose cytomegalovirus status from the catalog of TCR beta chain sequences. In a later analysis, V and J genes were assigned by comparing TCR nucleotide sequences against IMGT/GENE-DB human TR gene sequences. A later analysis assigned CDR3 sequences and most-parsimonious VDJ recombination scenarios with the TCRdist pipeline. In a later analysis, each TCR beta chain was defined by its CDR3 amino acid sequence together with its V-gene family, and reads lacking a unique V-gene family were excluded. To address suspected cross-contamination and a sequencing artifact, a later analysis removed 550 to 750 highly shared, low-generation-probability nucleotide sequences. A later analysis calculated a clonal expansion index for each public chain from normalized within-repertoire ranks of inferred template counts. A later analysis computed generation probabilities with a VDJ recombination model fitted to out-of-frame rearrangements, and checked the results against IGoR. In a later analysis, hypergeometric tests were used to score TCR-TCR, TCR-HLA and TCR-CMV co-occurrence, with a repertoire-size bias correction applied to TCR pairs. To estimate false discovery rates, a later analysis permuted the HLA or CMV assignments 20 times. In a later analysis, co-occurring TCRs were grouped using DBSCAN, with TCRdist sequence similarity added in when clustering inside HLA-allele-positive subsets. Repertoires with fewer than 30,000 or more than 120,000 public chains were left out of co-occurrence clustering, as were several repertoires with anomalous nucleotide sharing. The immuneACCESS repertoire file appears here via TCRdb, limited to in-frame rearrangements. These files lack a portion of the clones; in checked studies, under half of the deficit traces to unresolved V genes, and the cause of the others is not known. That table furnishes V, J and clone size, whereas the DNA furnished D and trimming. In all, the sample holds 120,000 to 150,000 clones, and about 73% of those were seen once. The top ten clonotypes cover roughly 3.1% of the sample.

Recombination linked TRBV5-1 to TRBJ2-7; the D gene identity is not certain. Sequenced sample: PBMCs. The sequence came from a man aged 40-50 years in good health and CMV-seropositive. The sequenced DNA: TGCGCCAGCAGCTTGGTAGTCCAACCCTACGAGCAGTACTTC. This codes for CASSLVVQPYEQYF.